Listed here is a single T cell receptor beta chain. The data were taken from a study of T cells after yellow fever vaccination. This CDR3 contains 15 residues. Between the trimmed V and J ends, which lost 6 bases and 7 bases, there was a span of 18 bases. Production of TCR cDNA was by 5'RACE template switching, which also added a universal primer site and UMIs. TCRdb independently ran MiXCR on the 5' RACE reads; one entry per CDR3 protein. The sample lists around 150,000 distinct CDR3 sequences; more than 5.5% were seen once. The sample in question was CD4+ T cells sorted from PBMCs, obtained 5 days after the first yellow fever vaccination. V and J are TRBV12-3 or TRBV12-4 and TRBJ2-2; no firm D call. The sequence came from a man aged 18-30 years who received the YFV17D yellow fever vaccine. The CDR3 loop is CASSLLISTGGELFF. CDR3 in DNA: TGTGCCAGCAGCCTCCTCATTAGCACCGGCGGGGAGCTGTTTTTT.